This TCR beta chain was captured by sequencing in a study of kidney transplant recipient with SARS-CoV-2 infection (dated by TCRdb to about 2021). For sequencing, an Illumina MiSeq was employed. Profiling of the peripheral T cell repertoire targeted human TCRbeta genes. Per the original workflow: Differential clonotype abundance was tested with beta-binomial modelling to account for variability over time. Expanded clonotypes were screened against the ImmuneCODE reference database of SARS-CoV-2-associated TCRs and mapped to viral genome regions. Additional repertoire analyses were carried out for TRBV gene usage, CDR3 length, CDR3 amino acid overlap between time points, clonotype abundance distributions and Jaccard similarity. TCRdb reworked the public reads: Q25 trimming with fastp, MiXCR clone assembly, productive beta chains retained. Records with the same CDR3 protein are collapsed into one entry carrying the most frequent genes and DNA. These V and J calls originate from TCRdb's pipeline instead of the authors' own analysis. The sample contains roughly 250,000 distinct CDR3 sequences, 29% of them found a single time. The ten largest clones capture 6% to 8.5% of the sample.

The time point label here, explained by the study, means: pre-pandemic baseline sample and day 111 after first positive SARS-CoV-2 test. Remarks on this clonotype: Its antigen target is currently unknown. No base qualities exist here, and no much larger clone lies one base off it.

The source was a blood sample, collected at baseline and around day 120 from a kidney transplant recipient. This TCR came from a male patient aged 25 to 39 who had COVID-19 and was a kidney transplant recipient. After a transplant, some T cells may have been passed on by the graft donor.

The CDR3 protein sequence reads: CASSLVGGGNEQFF. The DNA sequence follows: TGTGCCAGCAGCTTGGTCGGGGGGGGTAATGAGCAGTTCTTC. In this chain, TRBV5-6 is recombined with TRBJ2-1, with 8 bases aligning to TRBD2. Taken from cysteine to phenylalanine, the CDR3 has 14 residues. Of all the DNA, just the CDR3 is kept, 42 bases in frame from base 1. The V end gives up 0 bases and the J end 7 bases, leaving 3 bases in the junction not matched to a gene. The germline V gene specifies SGHDT as CDR1 and YYEEEE as CDR2.